This T cell receptor beta chain comes out of a study of STAT5B mutations in CD4+ large granular lymphocyte leukemia. The data were produced by immunoSEQ multiplex PCR, yet TCRdb's version contains in-frame clones alone and is incomplete. The sample shows approximately 21,000 clones, around 81% of them seen only once. The CDR3 spans 12 residues. Germline CDR1 GTSNPN, CDR2 SVGIG (reference sequence). V was shortened by 0 bases and J by 9 bases, with 12 bases between the two germline ends. The sequencing sample was made of CD4+ T cells from blood buffy coats. This sequence was found in a human donor in good health. This chain joins TRBV30 and TRBJ2-7; tentatively, D is TRBD1 or TRBD2 (5 bases each). The CDR3 sequence is CAWSVSGARQYF. Here the CDR3 DNA reads TGTGCCTGGAGTGTATCCGGGGCACGGCAGTACTTC.